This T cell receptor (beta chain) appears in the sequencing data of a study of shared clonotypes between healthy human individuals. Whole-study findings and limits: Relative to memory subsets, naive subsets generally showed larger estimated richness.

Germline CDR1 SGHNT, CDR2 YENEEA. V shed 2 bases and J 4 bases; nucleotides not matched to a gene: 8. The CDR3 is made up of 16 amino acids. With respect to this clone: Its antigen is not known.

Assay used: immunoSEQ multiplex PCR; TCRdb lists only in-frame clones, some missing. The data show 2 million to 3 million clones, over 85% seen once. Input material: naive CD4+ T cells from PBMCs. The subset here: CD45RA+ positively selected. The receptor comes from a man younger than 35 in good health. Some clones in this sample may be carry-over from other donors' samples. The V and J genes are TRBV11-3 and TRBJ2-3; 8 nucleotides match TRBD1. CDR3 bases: TGTGCCAGCAGCTTATTTACAGGGGGAAGCCCAGATACGCAGTATTTT. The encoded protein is CASSLFTGGSPDTQYF.